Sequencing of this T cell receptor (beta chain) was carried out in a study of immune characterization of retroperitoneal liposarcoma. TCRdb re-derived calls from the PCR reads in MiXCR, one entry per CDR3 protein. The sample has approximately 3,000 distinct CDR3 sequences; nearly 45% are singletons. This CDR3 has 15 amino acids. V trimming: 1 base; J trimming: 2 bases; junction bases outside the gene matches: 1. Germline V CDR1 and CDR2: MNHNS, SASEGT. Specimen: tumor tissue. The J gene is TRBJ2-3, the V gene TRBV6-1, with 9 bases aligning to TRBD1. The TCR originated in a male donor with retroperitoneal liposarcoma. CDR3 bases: TGTGCCAGCAGTGAAGGGACAGGGGACACAGATACGCAGTATTTT. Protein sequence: CASSEGTGDTDTQYF.